Listed here is a single T cell receptor (beta chain). The sample holds many counts of this clonotype. The target of this receptor is not known. No much larger clonotype is one base removed from it; base qualities were not supplied. Stable Graves' hyperthyroidism was defined as the absence of progression to ophthalmopathy over 18 months of follow-up. Hyperthyroidism patients were newly diagnosed, with disease duration under 2 months, and aged 18 to 65 years. Patients with uncontrolled infections, other autoimmune diseases, pregnancy or lactation were excluded. Clinical symptoms, serum thyroxine and TRAb, thyroid ultrasound, and orbital computed tomography formed the basis for the diagnoses. PBMCs were separated from roughly 10 ml of fresh peripheral blood using Ficoll-Paque density gradient centrifugation. Total RNA was extracted with Trizol reagent, and quality was checked on an Agilent 2100 Bioanalyzer.

This sample stems from a study of T cells in Graves' hyperthyroidism and ophthalmopathy (dated by TCRdb to about 2019). Regarding the study in general: Peripheral blood samples were taken at initial diagnosis, before any treatment was given. To identify distinguishing TCR V-J signatures, a discovery cohort of 95 to 100 patients was used, comprising 43 with Graves' ophthalmopathy and 57 with stable Graves' hyperthyroidism. The paper reports TCR Vbeta CDR3 sequencing of some 140 peripheral blood samples: under 45 ophthalmopathy, 70 to 85 hyperthyroidism and approximately 17 progressor patients. Prospective prediction of ophthalmopathy was tested in an independent validation cohort of approximately 19 hyperthyroidism patients and 15 to 17 patients who later progressed to ophthalmopathy. After sampling, hyperthyroidism patients received methimazole starting at 30 mg daily, and ophthalmopathy patients received high-dose intravenous methylprednisolone. In addition, the study compared T-cell repertoires in thyroid tissue and in blood from six Graves' hyperthyroidism patients. For training and testing, the 100 or so patients in the discovery cohort were randomly divided in a 7:3 ratio. Beyond this particular receptor, the publication reports: No statistical method was used to fix the sample size in advance, and group allocation was not hidden from the investigators. Most expanded thyroid clonotypes (frequency above 0.001) were also detected in blood, a finding suggesting that blood repertoires may reflect thyroid immune responses. In validation, progression to ophthalmopathy was predicted by the model with roughly 71% sensitivity and roughly 72% specificity, a median of roughly 6.4 months before onset. Ophthalmopathy was separated from stable hyperthyroidism by a 13 V-J signature model, with approximately 85% sensitivity and about 81% specificity obtained in cross-validation and 80%/75% obtained in testing.

TCR beta CDR3 regions were amplified from RNA transcripts. A first-round RT-PCR of the TCR CDR3 used the HTBI primer set with the Qiagen OneStep RT-PCR kit. Libraries were constructed in a second round of multiplex PCR, after which size selection and purification were carried out. Paired-end sequencing of the libraries was performed with 100 bp reads on an Illumina HiSeq2000. As for the authors' bioinformatics: SOAPnuke was used to process the raw data, throwing out any read that contained adapters or uncalled bases, had a mean Phred below 15, or lacked an exact constant-primer or identifier match. COPE v1.2.5 was used to merge the high-quality paired reads, and each unique nucleotide sequence was defined as a clonotype. MiTCR v1.1 was used to align the clonotypes against IMGT TRBV, TRBD and TRBJ reference segments. Analysis was restricted to V-J combinations with a frequency above 0.0001, which covered over 98% of repertoires. The TCS score was defined as F50 (clonal expansion) divided by E x V (chaos), with BLOSUM62-based TCRdist calculated between CDR3 peptides within each V-J. Welch's t-statistics and random forest reduced roughly 500 V-J features to 10 to 15, which were used in a naive Bayes classifier (R e1071). In TCRdb, the public reads were trimmed at Q25 with fastp and aligned with MiXCR, with productive beta chains retained. Rows merge per CDR3 protein into single entries with the most common DNA and genes. TCRdb, not the authors, supplied the V and J calls. Here the sample has 300,000 to 450,000 distinct CDR3 sequences; just under 15% occur a single time. Of the sample, about 31% is held by the ten largest clones.

The germline V gene yields MDHEN for CDR1 and SYDVKM for CDR2. Unmatched junction bases come to 0, with V trimmed by 5 bases and J by 6 bases. Taken from cysteine to phenylalanine, the CDR3 has 11 residues. Here the CDR3 DNA is all that survives: 33 bases in frame from base 1. The receptor was derived from a woman aged 25 to 45 with Graves' hyperthyroidism. The material sequenced was blood. The chain is encoded by TRBV28 joined to TRBJ2-7; 8 bases in between match TRBD1. The nucleotide sequence reads as follows: TGTGCCAGCAGTACAGGGGGCGAGCAGTACTTC. The encoded protein is CASSTGGEQYF.